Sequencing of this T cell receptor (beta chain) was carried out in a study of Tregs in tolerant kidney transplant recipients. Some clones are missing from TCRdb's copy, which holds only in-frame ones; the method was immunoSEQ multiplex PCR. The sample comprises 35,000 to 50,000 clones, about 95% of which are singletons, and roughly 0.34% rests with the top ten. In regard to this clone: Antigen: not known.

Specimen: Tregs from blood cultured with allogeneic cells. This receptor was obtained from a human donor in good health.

CDR3 DNA sequence: TGTGCCAGCAGTCGCATTGGTGGAGAGACCCAGTACTTC. It codes for CASSRIGGETQYF. V and J are TRBV27 and TRBJ2-5; D is unresolved. The CDR3 has 13 residues. Trimming left V 5 bases short and J 4 bases short, with 11 bases between. Germline loops: CDR1 MNHEY, CDR2 SMNVEV (reference sequence).